The text below deals with one T cell receptor beta chain. These data originate in a study of control samples from healthy donors and cancer patients. Germline V CDR1 and CDR2: GTSNPN, SVGIG (reference sequence). V shed 5 bases, J shed 9 bases, and the junction held 12 bases outside the gene matches. This CDR3 has 13 residues. Assay: immunoSEQ multiplex PCR; the TCRdb copy retains only in-frame clones and omits some. The sample shows roughly 79,000 clones, around four fifths of them seen only once. Sequencing was done on a sample of blood. The clonotype originates from a man in his fifties in good health. This chain uses TRBV30 with TRBJ1-1; TRBD1 aligns across 7 bases. This CDR3 is CAWVELSTGQAFF. The CDR3 DNA reads as TGTGCCTGGGTTGAGTTATCGACAGGGCAAGCTTTCTTT.